The rows below give T cell receptor beta chains drawn from one sample of a study of blood T cell repertoires in COVID-19. Assay used: immunoSEQ multiplex PCR; TCRdb lists only in-frame clones, some missing. The sample contains approximately 260,000 clones, 84% of which appear only once. The sequenced material came from peripheral blood. Every receptor here comes from a human donor in a cohort sampled during active COVID-19. Each CDR3 is given with its conserved first and last residue. A D gene is named only where the DNA matches it firmly. Size is omitted from some rows. Given values are once, few, many or a class for expanded clones.

. | TRBJ2-1 | TRBV14 | . | TGTGCCAGCAGCCAAGACGCCCCGGGAGCCCCGTTCTTC | CASSQDAPGAPFF
. | TRBJ2-7 | TRBV10-3 | TRBD1 | TGTGCCATCAGTCCGTTGACAGGGAGCTCCTACGAGCAGTACTTC | CAISPLTGSSYEQYF
. | TRBJ1-5 | TRBV19 | . | TGTGCCAGTAGTATATGGCAGAATAGCAATCAGCCCCAGCATTTT | CASSIWQNSNQPQHF
. | TRBJ2-4 | TRBV6-6 | TRBD1 | TGTGCCAGCAGTTACCAGGGGGCGATGGCCAAAAACATTCAGTACTTC | CASSYQGAMAKNIQYF
. | TRBJ2-7 | TRBV10-3 | . | TGTGCCATCAGTTCTATAGCCCACGAGCAGTACTTC | CAISSIAHEQYF
. | TRBJ2-7 | TRBV4-3 | . | TGCGCCAGCAGCCAAGTCCCAGGTGTCTCCTACGAGCAGTACTTC | CASSQVPGVSYEQYF
. | TRBJ1-2 | TRBV10-2 | . | TGCGCCAGCAGTCCTAATACGGATAGGGGCAGTGGCTACACCTTC | CASSPNTDRGSGYTF
. | TRBJ1-1 | TRBV7-2 | . | TGTGCCAGCAGCTTAGCGCCGGCGAGGGCTGAAGCTTTCTTT | CASSLAPARAEAFF
. | TRBJ1-2 | TRBV5-5 | . | TGTGCCAGCAGCCCGGGGGGGAATGGCGGCTACACCTTC | CASSPGGNGGYTF
few | TRBJ2-3 | TRBV29-1 | . | TGCAGCGCCCGCGGGGAAGGGTGGGGAGATACGCAGTATTTT | CSARGEGWGDTQYF
once | TRBJ1-5 | TRBV2 | . | TGTGCCAGCAGTAACCTAGAAGGCAGCAATCAGCCCCAGCATTTT | CASSNLEGSNQPQHF
. | TRBJ2-7 | TRBV3-1/TRBV3-2 | TRBD2 | TGTGCCAGCAGCCAAGATCGGCCGCTAGCGGGAGGGCAGCAGTACTTC | CASSQDRPLAGGQQYF
. | TRBJ2-2 | TRBV11-2 | TRBD2 | TGTGCCACCTCCCGGACTAGCGGGAGATTAGTGCTGTTTTTT | CATSRTSGRLVLFF
. | TRBJ2-2 | TRBV27 | TRBD1 | TGTGCCAGCAGTGAGGACAGGGTGGCCGGGGAGCTGTTTTTT | CASSEDRVAGELFF
once | TRBJ2-5 | TRBV27 | . | TGTGCCAGCAGTCAACGCAGGGGAGGGGTGGAGACCCAGTACTTC | CASSQRRGGVETQYF
few | TRBJ2-3 | TRBV2 | . | TGTGCCAGCAGTGTTGGCAGCGCCCGCACAGATACGCAGTATTTT | CASSVGSARTDTQYF
. | TRBJ2-3 | TRBV6-5 | . | TGTGCCAGCAGTCTCGAACAGGCTAGCACAGATACGCAGTATTTT | CASSLEQASTDTQYF
. | TRBJ2-1 | TRBV9 | . | TGTGCCAGCAGCGGTAGAGGTTCAGATGAGCAGTTCTTC | CASSGRGSDEQFF